Shown below are 5 T cell receptor beta chains from a single sample sequenced in a study of T-cell memory formation after mild COVID-19. From the 5' RACE reads, TCRdb called clonotypes with MiXCR, one entry per CDR3 protein. The data contain some 180,000 distinct CDR3 sequences, approximately 18% of them seen just once; the ten biggest clones take up roughly 3.9%. Input material: PBMCs or a T cell subset sorted from them (not recorded which). The receptors were sampled from a man aged 18-30 years who had mild COVID-19 (a few samples of this study predate the infection). Cell type and time point are not known.

The CDR3 DNA follows: TGTGCCATCGGGACAGGGGGCGCGGACACTGAAGCTTTCTTT. Its translation: CAIGTGGADTEAFF. This chain links TRBV10-3 with TRBJ1-1; 12 bases align to TRBD1. Trimming removed 8 bases from V and 3 bases from J; junction bases left unmatched: 4. Germline CDR1 and CDR2: ENHRY and SYGVKD. This CDR3 has 14 residues.

This clonotype was seen only a few times. The V call is TRBV24-1, the J call TRBJ1-5, with TRBD1 as a possible D gene (5 bases). The CDR3 extends over 14 amino acids. The V gene lost 4 bases and the J gene lost 6 bases, with 12 bases spanning the gap. In germline, CDR1 is KGHDR, CDR2 SFDVKD. The CDR3 DNA reads TGTGCCACCAGTGAGGCAGGGCGTATTCAGCCCCAGCATTTT. This gives the protein CATSEAGRIQPQHF.

In this sample, this clonotype turned up a few times. V usage is TRBV5-1 and J usage is TRBJ2-4, with 14 bases that match TRBD2. With 4 bases clipped from V and 9 bases from J, the junction kept 6 bases outside the gene matches. Germline V lookup: CDR1 SGHRS, CDR2 YFSETQ. The CDR3 totals 15 residues. The CDR3 coding sequence is TGCGCCAGCAGCCTAGGGACTAGCGGGGGCGGCATTCAGTACTTC. Residues: CASSLGTSGGGIQYF.

The rearrangement uses TRBV11-2 and TRBJ2-5; 8 nucleotides agree with TRBD2. With V trimmed by 5 bases and J by 4 bases, 6 bases remained unmatched. Germline V gives CDR1 SGHAT, CDR2 FQNNGV. This CDR3 is 14 amino acids long. Here the CDR3 reads CASSPRLATETQYF. CDR3 nucleotides: TGTGCCAGCAGCCCCCGACTAGCGACAGAGACCCAGTACTTC.

V gene TRBV15 combines with J gene TRBJ2-1; 14 bases match TRBD2. This CDR3 is 16 amino acids long. J gave up 9 bases and V 5 bases, and 9 bases lay outside the gene matches. Per germline, CDR1 LNHNV and CDR2 YYDKDF (reference sequence). Here the CDR3 reads CATSGLAGGLSSEQFF. The CDR3 DNA is TGTGCCACCAGCGGACTAGCGGGGGGCTTATCCAGTGAGCAGTTCTTC. The full variable domain, in which reference TRBV15 and TRBJ2-1 provide the parts outside the CDR3, is DAMVIQNPRYQVTQFGKPVTLSCSQTLNHNVMYWYQQKSSQAPKLLFHYYDKDFNNEADTPDNFQSRRPNTSFCFLDIRSPGLGDTAMYLCATSGLAGGLSSEQFFGPGTRLTVL.